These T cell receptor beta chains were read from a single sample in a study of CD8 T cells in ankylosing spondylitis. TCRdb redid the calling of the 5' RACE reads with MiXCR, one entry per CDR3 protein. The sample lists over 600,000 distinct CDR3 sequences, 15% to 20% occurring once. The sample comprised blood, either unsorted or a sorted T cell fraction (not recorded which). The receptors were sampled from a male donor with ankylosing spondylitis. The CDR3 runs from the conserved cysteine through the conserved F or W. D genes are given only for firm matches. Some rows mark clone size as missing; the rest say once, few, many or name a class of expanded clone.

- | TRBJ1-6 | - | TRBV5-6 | TGTGCCAGCAGCTTGGCCGCTAATTCACCCCTCCACTTT | CASSLAANSPLHF
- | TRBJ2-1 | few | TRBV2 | TGTGCCAGCAGAGGAATAGACGGTGAGCAGTTCTTC | CASRGIDGEQFF
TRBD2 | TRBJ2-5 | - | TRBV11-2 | TGTGCCAGCAGCTTAGATTTCCAAGCGGGACCCCAAGAGACCCAGTACTTC | CASSLDFQAGPQETQYF
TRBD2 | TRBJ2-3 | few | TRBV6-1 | TGTGCCAGCACTATTTCTAGCGGGGGAGATACGCAGTATTTT | CASTISSGGDTQYF
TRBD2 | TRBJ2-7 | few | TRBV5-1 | TGCGCCAGCAGCTTGGCCGGGGGACTAGCGGCCTACGAGCAGTACTTC | CASSLAGGLAAYEQYF
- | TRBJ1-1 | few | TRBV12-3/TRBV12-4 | TGTGCCAGCAGCAGGGCGGGACAACGAAACACTGAAGCTTTCTTT | CASSRAGQRNTEAFF
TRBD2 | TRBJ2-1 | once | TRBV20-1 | TGCAGTGCTAGTGGGCGGGGGGCCGACATCAATGAGCAGTTCTTC | CSASGRGADINEQFF
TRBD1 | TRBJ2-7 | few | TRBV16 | TGTGCCAGCAGCCCGGGGACAGGGGCGGCCTACGAGCAGTACTTC | CASSPGTGAAYEQYF
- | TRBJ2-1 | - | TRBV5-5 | TGTGCCAGCAGCTTGGGTCCCATGGGGAATAATGAGCAGTTCTTC | CASSLGPMGNNEQFF
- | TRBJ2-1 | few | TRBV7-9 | TGTGCCAGCAGCTCCGCCGGTCTACGTAACAAGGAGCAGTTCTTC | CASSSAGLRNKEQFF
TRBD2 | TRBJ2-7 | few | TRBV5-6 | TGTGCCAGCAGCGTCGGGACTAGCGGATTATACGAGCAGTACTTC | CASSVGTSGLYEQYF
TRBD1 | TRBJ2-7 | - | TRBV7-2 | TGTGCCAGCAGCTTAGCGGGGACAGGGGGTGCGGCAAGGGAGCAGTACTTC | CASSLAGTGGAAREQYF
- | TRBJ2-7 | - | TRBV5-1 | TGCGCCAGCAACTTGGGCTACGAGCAGTACTTC | CASNLGYEQYF
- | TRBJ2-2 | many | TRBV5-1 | TGTGCCAGCAGCTTGGACACCGGGGAGCTGTTTTTT | CASSLDTGELFF
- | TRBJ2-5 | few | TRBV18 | TGTGCCAGCTCACCAGACGGGGCGTATGAGACCCAGTACTTC | CASSPDGAYETQYF
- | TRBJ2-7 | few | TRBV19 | TGTGCCAGTAGTATCGGCCCTAGCGTCGAGCAGTACTTC | CASSIGPSVEQYF
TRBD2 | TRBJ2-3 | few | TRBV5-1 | TGCGCCAGCAGCTTGGCCGATTTGGCGGGAGGCAAGGATACGCAGTATTTT | CASSLADLAGGKDTQYF
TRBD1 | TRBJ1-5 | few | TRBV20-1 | TGCAGTGCTAGGGACTCCGGGACAGGGACTACTCGGAAGCTCGGCAATCAGCCCCAGCATTTT | CSARDSGTGTTRKLGNQPQHF
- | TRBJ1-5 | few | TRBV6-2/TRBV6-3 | TGTGCCAGCAGTCCGAGGGGTCCCGACCGTCCCCAGCATTTT | CASSPRGPDRPQHF
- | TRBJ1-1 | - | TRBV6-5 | TGTGCCAGCAGTCCGGGAGTAACCTATAGGAACACTGAAGCTTTCTTT | CASSPGVTYRNTEAFF
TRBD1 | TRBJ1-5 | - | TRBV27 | TGTGCCAGCAGTTCGGGGGACAGGGGGCGGAATCAGCCCCAGCATTTT | CASSSGDRGRNQPQHF